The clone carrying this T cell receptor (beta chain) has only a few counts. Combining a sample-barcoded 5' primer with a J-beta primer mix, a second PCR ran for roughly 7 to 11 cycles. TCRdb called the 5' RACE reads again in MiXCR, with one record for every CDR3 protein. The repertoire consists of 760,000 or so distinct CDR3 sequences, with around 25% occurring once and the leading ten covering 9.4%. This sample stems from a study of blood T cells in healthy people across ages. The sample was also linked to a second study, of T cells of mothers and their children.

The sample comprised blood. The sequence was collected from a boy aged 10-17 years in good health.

The CDR3 sequence is CSAREGWVLGTTEETQYF. The CDR3 nucleotides are TGCAGTGCTAGAGAAGGTTGGGTACTCGGGACGACCGAAGAGACCCAGTACTTC. The gene calls are TRBV20-1 and TRBJ2-5; either TRBD1 or TRBD2 may fit D (5 bases each). The CDR3 extends over 18 amino acids. Germline CDR1 reads DFQATT; CDR2 reads SNEGSKA (reference sequence). V lost 0 bases to trimming and J lost 3 bases, with 23 bases between them.